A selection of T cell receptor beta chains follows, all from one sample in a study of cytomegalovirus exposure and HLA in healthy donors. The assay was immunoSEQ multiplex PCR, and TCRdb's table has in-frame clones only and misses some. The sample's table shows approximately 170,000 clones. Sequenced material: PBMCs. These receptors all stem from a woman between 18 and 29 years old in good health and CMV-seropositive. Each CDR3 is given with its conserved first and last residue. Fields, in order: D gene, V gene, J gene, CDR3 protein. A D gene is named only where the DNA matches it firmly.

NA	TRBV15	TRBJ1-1	CATSRHRVTEAFF
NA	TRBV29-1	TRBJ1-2	CSVEVGGGYGYTF
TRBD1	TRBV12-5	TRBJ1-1	CASGGQGLNTEAFF
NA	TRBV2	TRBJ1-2	CASSLGVDYGYTF
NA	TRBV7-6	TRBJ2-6	CASSPTPDGSSGANVLTF
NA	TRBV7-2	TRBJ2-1	CASSLGAGEQFF
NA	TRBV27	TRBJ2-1	CASSPRTDYNEQFF
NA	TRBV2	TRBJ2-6	CASRTGVYSGANVLTF
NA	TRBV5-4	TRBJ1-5	CASSLGVTQPQHF
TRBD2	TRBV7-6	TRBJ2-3	CASSLGGGVGDTQYF
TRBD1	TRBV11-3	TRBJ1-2	CASSPTTGANYGYTF
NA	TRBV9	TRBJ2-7	CASSPPGTGSYEQYF
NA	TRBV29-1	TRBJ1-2	CSVGIRGLYGYTF
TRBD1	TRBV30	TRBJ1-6	CAWSLLQGLNSPLHF
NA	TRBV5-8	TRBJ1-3	CASSLGGTGNTIYF
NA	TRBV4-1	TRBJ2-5	CASSQVWRHPQETQYF
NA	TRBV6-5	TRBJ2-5	CASSLLAGPYQETQYF
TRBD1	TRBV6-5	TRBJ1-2	CASSLRGTGYTF
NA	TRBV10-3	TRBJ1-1	CAVSNSQLLNTEAFF
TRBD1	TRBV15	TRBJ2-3	CATSRGDRILTDTQYF
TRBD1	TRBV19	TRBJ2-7	CASRQVGTDTYEQYF
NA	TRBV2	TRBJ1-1	CASGYSMNTEAFF
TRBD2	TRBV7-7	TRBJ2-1	CASSPGLAGYNEQFF
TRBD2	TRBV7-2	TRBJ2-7	CASSYGGLAGDEQYF
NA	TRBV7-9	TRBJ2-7	CASSLAGTGTVGEQYF
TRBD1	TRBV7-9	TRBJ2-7	CASSSQGAPYEQYF
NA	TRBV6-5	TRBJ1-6	CASSSRPNSPLHF
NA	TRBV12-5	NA	CASGLDSYSYEQYF
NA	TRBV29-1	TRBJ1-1	CSVKDGETEAFF
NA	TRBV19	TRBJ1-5	CASSISLPPISNQPQHF
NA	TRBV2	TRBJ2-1	CASSETGFTYNEQFF
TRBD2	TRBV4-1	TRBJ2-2	CASIGGEGTGELFF
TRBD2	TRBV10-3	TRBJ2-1	CAIQLRGLAGLPVGNEQFF
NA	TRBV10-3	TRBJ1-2	CAIDGDYGYTF
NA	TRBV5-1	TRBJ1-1	CASKQNTEAFF
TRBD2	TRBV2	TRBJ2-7	CASSDRRENRYEQYF
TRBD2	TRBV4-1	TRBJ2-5	CASSQDLLAGHQETQYF
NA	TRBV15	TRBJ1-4	CATSRGSREKLFF
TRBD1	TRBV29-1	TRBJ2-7	CSVLGQGVREQYF
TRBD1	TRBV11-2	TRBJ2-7	CASSPGTGHPYEQYF
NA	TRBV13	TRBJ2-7	CASSQAGLSGEQYF
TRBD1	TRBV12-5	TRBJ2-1	CASGPGDRVRDEQFF
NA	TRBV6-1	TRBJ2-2	CASSETGPRELFF
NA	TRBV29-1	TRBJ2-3	CSARTGGYSTDTQYF
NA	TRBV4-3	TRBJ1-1	CASSPGLLSNTEAFF
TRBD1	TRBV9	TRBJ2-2	CASSARRTGMANTGELFF
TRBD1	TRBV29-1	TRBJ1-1	CSGRQGSNTEAFF
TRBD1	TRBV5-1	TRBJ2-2	CASSTGVTSTGELFF
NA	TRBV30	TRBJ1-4	CAWNLDRDGANEKLFF